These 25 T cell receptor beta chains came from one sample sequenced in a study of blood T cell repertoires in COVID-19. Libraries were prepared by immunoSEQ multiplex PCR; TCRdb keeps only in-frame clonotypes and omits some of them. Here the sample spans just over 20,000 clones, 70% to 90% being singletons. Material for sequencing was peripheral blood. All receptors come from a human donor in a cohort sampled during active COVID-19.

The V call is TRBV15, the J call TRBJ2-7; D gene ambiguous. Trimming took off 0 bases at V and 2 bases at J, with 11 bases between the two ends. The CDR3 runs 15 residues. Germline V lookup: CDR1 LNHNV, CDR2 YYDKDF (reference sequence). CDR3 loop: CATSREPSSAYEQYF. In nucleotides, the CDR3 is TGTGCCACCAGCAGAGAGCCCTCAAGCGCCTACGAGCAGTACTTC.

The CDR3 loop reads CASSFILAGGDNEQFF. Here the CDR3 DNA reads TGTGCCAGCAGCTTCATATTAGCGGGAGGGGACAATGAGCAGTTCTTC. The chain has TRBV11-1 and TRBJ2-1, with TRBD2 matching over 11 bases. Losses at the gene ends were 3 bases for V and 5 bases for J; bases not matched to a gene: 6. Germline-derived CDR1 and CDR2 are SGHAT and FQDESV (reference sequence). CDR3 size: 16 residues.

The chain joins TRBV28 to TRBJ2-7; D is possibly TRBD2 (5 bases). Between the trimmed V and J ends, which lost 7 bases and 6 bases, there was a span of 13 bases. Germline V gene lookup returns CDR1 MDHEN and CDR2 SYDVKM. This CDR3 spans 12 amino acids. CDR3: CASTYRGPEQYF. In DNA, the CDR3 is TGTGCCAGCACTTATAGAGGGCCCGAGCAGTACTTC.

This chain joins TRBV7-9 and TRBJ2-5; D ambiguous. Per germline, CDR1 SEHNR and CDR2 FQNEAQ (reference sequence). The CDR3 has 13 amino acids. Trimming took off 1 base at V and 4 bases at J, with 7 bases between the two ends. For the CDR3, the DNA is TGTGCCAGCAGCTTAGATATCAGAGAGACCCAGTACTTC. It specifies CASSLDIRETQYF. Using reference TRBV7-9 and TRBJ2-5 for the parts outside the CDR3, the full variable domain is DTGVSQNPRHKITKRGQNVTFRCDPISEHNRLYWYRQTLGQGPEFLTYFQNEAQLEKSRLLSDRFSAERPKGSFSTLEIQRTEQGDSAMYLCASSLDIRETQYFGPGTRLLVL.

The CDR3 nucleotides are TGTGCCAGCAGTATTCTAGGCGCAGGGTCGGCGGACGAGCAGTACTTC. Its protein is CASSILGAGSADEQYF. This chain joins TRBV27 and TRBJ2-7; perhaps TRBD1 as D (5 bases). V lost 5 bases and J lost 5, with 22 bases in between. CDR1 is MNHEY, CDR2 SMNVEV, per germline (reference sequence). This CDR3 is built from 16 residues.

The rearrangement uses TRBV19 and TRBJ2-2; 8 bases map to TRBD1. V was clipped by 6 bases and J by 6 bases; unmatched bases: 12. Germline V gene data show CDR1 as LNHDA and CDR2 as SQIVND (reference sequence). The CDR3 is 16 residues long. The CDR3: CASSSVAGGAAGELFF. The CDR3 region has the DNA TGTGCCAGTAGCTCTGTAGCAGGGGGCGCGGCCGGGGAGCTGTTTTTT.

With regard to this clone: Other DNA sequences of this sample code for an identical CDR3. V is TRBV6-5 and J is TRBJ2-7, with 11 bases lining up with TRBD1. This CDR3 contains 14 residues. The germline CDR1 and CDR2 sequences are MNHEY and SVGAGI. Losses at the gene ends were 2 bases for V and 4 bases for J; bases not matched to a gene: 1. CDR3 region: CASSYGTGGYEQYF. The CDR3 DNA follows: TGTGCCAGCAGTTACGGGACAGGGGGGTACGAGCAGTACTTC.

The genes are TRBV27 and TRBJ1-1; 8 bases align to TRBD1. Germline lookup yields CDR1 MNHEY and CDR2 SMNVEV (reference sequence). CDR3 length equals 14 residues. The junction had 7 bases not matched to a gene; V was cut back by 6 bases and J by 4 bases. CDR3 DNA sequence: TGTGCCAGCAGGCCGACAGGGGTGGGCACTGAAGCTTTCTTT. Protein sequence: CASRPTGVGTEAFF.

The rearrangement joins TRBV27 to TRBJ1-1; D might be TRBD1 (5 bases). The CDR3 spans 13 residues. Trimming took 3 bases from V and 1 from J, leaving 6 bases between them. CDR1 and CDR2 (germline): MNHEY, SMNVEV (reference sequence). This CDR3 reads CASSFGQNTEAFF. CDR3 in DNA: TGTGCCAGCAGTTTTGGACAGAACACTGAAGCTTTCTTT.

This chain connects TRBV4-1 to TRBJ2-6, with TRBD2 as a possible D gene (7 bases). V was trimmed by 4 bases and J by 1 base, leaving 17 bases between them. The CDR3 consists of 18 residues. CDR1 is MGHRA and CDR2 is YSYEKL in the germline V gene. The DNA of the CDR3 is TGCGCCAGCAGCCGAACTCGGGGGGCGACGTCTGGGGCCAACGTCCTGACTTTC. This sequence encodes CASSRTRGATSGANVLTF.

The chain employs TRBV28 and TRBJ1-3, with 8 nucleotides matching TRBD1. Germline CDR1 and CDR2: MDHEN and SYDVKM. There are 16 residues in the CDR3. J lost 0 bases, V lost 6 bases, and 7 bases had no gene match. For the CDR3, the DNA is TGTGCCAGCAGGCCGGCAGGGGGCCGCTCTGGAAACACCATATATTTT. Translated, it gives CASRPAGGRSGNTIYF.

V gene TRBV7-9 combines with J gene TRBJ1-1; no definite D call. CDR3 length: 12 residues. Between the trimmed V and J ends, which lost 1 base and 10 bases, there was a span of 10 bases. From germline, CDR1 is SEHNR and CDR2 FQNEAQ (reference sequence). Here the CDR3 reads CASSLGLGRAFF. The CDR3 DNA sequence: TGTGCCAGCAGCTTAGGTCTGGGCCGAGCTTTCTTT.

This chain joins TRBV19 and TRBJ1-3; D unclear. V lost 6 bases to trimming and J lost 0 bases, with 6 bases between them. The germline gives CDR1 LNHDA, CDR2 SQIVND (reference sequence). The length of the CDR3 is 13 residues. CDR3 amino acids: CASSLFSGNTIYF. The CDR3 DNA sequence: TGTGCCAGTAGCCTCTTCTCTGGAAACACCATATATTTT.

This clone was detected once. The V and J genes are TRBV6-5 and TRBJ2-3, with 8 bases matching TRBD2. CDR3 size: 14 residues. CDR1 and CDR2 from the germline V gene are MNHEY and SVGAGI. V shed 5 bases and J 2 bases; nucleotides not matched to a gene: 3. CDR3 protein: CASSIAGNTDTQYF. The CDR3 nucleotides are TGTGCCAGCAGTATAGCGGGAAACACAGATACGCAGTATTTT.

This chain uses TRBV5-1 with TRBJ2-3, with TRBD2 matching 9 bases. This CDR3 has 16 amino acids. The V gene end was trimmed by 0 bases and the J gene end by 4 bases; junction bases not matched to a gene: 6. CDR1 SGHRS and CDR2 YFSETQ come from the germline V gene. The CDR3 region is CASSLDGGRASDTQYF. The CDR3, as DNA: TGCGCCAGCAGCTTGGACGGCGGGAGGGCCTCAGATACGCAGTATTTT. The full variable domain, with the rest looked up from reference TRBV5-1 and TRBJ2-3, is KAGVTQTPRYLIKTRGQQVTLSCSPISGHRSVSWYQQTPGQGLQFLFEYFSETQRNKGNFPGRFSGRQFSNSRSEMNVSTLELGDSALYLCASSLDGGRASDTQYFGPGTRLTVL.

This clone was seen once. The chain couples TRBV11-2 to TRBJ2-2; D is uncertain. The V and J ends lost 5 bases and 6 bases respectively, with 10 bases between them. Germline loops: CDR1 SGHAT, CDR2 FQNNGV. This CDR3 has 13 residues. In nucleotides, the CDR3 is TGTGCCAGCAGCCGAGTGGAGTCCGGGGAGCTGTTTTTT. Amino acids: CASSRVESGELFF.

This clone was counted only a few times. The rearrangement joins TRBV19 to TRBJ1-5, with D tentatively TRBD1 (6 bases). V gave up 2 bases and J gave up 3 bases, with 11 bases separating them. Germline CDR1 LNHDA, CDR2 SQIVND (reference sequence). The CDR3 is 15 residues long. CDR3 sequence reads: CASSIYRDNNQPQHF. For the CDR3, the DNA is TGTGCCAGTAGTATATATAGGGACAACAATCAGCCCCAGCATTTT.

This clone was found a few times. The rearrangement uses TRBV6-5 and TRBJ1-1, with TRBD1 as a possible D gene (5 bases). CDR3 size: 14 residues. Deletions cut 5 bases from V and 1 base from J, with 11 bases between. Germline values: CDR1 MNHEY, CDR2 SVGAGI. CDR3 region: CASSPQATNTEAFF. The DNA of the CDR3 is TGTGCCAGCAGTCCACAGGCAACGAACACTGAAGCTTTCTTT.

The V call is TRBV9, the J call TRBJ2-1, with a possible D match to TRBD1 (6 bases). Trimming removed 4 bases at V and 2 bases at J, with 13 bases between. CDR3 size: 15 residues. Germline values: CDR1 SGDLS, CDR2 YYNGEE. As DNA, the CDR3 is TGTGCCAGCAGCCCCCCCGCAGGGGCCTACAATGAGCAGTTCTTC. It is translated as CASSPPAGAYNEQFF.

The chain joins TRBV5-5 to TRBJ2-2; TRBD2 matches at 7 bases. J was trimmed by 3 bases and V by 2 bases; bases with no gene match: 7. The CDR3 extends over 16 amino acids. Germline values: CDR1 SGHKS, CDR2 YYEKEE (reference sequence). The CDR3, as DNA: TGTGCCAGCAGCTTTGCGGGAGCGGCCGACACCGGGGAGCTGTTTTTT. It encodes CASSFAGAADTGELFF.

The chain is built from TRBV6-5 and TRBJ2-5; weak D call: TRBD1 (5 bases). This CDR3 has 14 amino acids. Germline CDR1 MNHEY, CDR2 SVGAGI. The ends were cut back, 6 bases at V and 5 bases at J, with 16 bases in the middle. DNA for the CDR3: TGTGCCAGCAGACCGGACATGCCCGGGGAGACCCAGTACTTC. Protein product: CASRPDMPGETQYF.

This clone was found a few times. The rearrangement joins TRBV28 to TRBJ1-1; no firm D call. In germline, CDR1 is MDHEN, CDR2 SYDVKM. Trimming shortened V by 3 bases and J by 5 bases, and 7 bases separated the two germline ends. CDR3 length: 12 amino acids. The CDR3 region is CASSFLPTEAFF. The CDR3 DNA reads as TGTGCCAGCAGTTTCCTACCGACTGAAGCTTTCTTT.

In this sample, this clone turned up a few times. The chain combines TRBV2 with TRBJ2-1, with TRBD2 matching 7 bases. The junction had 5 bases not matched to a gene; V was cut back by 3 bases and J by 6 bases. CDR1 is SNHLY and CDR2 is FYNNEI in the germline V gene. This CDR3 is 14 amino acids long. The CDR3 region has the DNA TGTGCCAGCAGTGAGGGCGGGAGAATCAATGAGCAGTTCTTC. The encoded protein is CASSEGGRINEQFF.

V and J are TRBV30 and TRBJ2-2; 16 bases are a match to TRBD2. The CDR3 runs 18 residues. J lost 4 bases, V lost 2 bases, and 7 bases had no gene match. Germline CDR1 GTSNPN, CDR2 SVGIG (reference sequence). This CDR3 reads CAWSMGLAGGPSTGELFF. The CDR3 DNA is TGTGCCTGGAGTATGGGACTAGCGGGAGGGCCCTCCACCGGGGAGCTGTTTTTT. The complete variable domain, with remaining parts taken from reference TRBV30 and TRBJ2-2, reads SQTIHQWPATLVQPVGSPLSLECTVEGTSNPNLYWYRQAAGRGLQLLFYSVGIGQISSEVPQNLSASRPQDRQFILSSKKLLLSDSGFYLCAWSMGLAGGPSTGELFFGEGSRLTVL.

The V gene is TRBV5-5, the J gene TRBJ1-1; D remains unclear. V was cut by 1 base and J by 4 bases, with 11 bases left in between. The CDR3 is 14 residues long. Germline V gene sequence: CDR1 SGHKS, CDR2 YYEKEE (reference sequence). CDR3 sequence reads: CASSLTSTATEAFF. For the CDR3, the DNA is TGTGCCAGCAGCTTGACTAGTACAGCCACTGAAGCTTTCTTT. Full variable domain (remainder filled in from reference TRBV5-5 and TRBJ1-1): DAGVTQSPTHLIKTRGQQVTLRCSPISGHKSVSWYQQVLGQGPQFIFQYYEKEERGRGNFPDRFSARQFPNYSSELNVNALLLGDSALYLCASSLTSTATEAFFGQGTRLTVV.